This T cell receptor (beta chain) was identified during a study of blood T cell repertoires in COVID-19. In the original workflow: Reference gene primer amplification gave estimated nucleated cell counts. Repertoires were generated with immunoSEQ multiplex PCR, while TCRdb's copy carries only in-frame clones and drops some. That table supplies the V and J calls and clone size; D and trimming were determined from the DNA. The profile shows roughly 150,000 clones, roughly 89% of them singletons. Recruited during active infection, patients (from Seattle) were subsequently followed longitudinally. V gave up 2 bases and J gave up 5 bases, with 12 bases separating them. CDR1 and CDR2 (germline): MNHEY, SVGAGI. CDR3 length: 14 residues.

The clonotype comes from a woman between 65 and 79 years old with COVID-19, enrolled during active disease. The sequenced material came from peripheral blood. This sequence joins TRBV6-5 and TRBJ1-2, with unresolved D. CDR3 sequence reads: CASSYAGLKYGYTF. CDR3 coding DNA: TGTGCCAGCAGTTACGCCGGACTGAAATATGGCTACACCTTC.